This T cell receptor (beta chain) stems from a study of regulatory T cells (dated by TCRdb to between 2017 and 2018). General notes on the study: Between CD3G-deficient patients and healthy controls, the study compared T-cell receptor beta repertoires in sorted regulatory T cells, conventional CD4+ T cells and CD8+ T cells. What the research found in general, with its limitations: Hydrophobic residues at CDR3 positions 6 and 7 were enriched in conventional CD4+ T cells from CD3G-deficient patients, which suggests more self-reactive specificities. Restricted unique TRB V-J pairs and skewed V and J gene usage were observed in patient repertoires, most markedly in regulatory T cells.

In the multiplex PCR, 52 forward TRBV primers and 13 reverse TRBJ primers were used, and assay-based and computational corrections were applied for amplification bias. Within the immunoSEQ assay, multiplex PCR amplified rearranged TRB loci from genomic DNA. Sequencing of the TRB amplicons was done on an Illumina HiSeq platform. The source study handled its data this way. Custom algorithms error-filtered the raw sequences and aligned them to reference gene sequences, after which the immunoSEQ online tools were used for analysis. Productive and nonproductive TRB rearrangement frequencies were evaluated among both unique and total sequences. Hydrophobicity and amino acid composition of residues 6 and 7 within the TRB CDR3 were used to estimate the potential for self-reactivity. Prism software was used to run t tests, Mann-Whitney tests or two-way ANOVA for comparisons between groups. Not all clones reach the TCRdb copy of this immuneACCESS table, which keeps in-frame sequences only. Checked studies attribute under half of the gap to unresolved V genes and leave the rest unexplained. V and J calls and clone size come straight from that table; D and trimming were deduced from the DNA. A total of about 35,000 clones appear in this sample, approximately 90% of them only once. Of the sample, over 2% is held by the ten largest clones.

The CDR3 holds 14 amino acids from the cysteine to the phenylalanine. Left in the record is the CDR3 DNA by itself, 42 bases read in frame from the first base. The germline ends are 11 bases apart after V is trimmed by 3 bases and J by 8 bases. The germline V gene specifies SGHAT as CDR1 and FQNNGV as CDR2. Evidence of autoimmunity was found in all CD3G-deficient patients, and more severe autoimmunity was observed in two of the patients. Patients were tested at ages ranging from 2 to 39 years, and reduced naive and increased memory CD4+ and CD8+ T-cell proportions were found in the patients. CD4+ cells were FACS-sorted into CD25-high CD127-low regulatory T cells and CD25-low CD127-high conventional CD4+ T cells. Over five individuals with CD3G deficiency were included in the patient group. Patient samples and clinical data came from an international physician network spanning the United States, Europe and Asia. Ficoll density separation was used to isolate peripheral blood mononuclear cells.

To note about this clone: Its binding antigen is unknown. Base qualities are not recorded, but no much larger clone differs from it by a single base.

Sequencing was done on a sample of conventional CD4+ T cells sorted from blood. This sequence uses TRBV11-2 and TRBJ1-6; the D gene cannot be resolved reliably. The sequence derives from a person aged 18 to 35 with CD3G deficiency. The CDR3 protein sequence reads: CASSFLAYDSPLHF. In nucleotides, the sequence is TGTGCCAGCAGCTTCCTTGCCTACGATTCACCCCTCCACTTT.